This T cell receptor (beta chain) stems from a study of T-cell memory formation after mild COVID-19. Study as a whole: Across donors, TCR clusters were largely donor specific.

TCRdb independently ran MiXCR on the 5' RACE reads; one entry per CDR3 protein. In the table there are 170,000 or so distinct CDR3 sequences, less than 40% of which are singletons. CDR3 length: 16 amino acids. Trimming took 10 bases from V and 9 from J; bases not matched to a gene: 19. Looked up from germline, CDR1 is MNHNS and CDR2 is SASEGT. Of note for this clonotype: Its antigen remains unidentified.

Study results and limitations: Clones shrinking from day 15 to 85 showed even CD4/CD8 mixes; later expanders tilted CD4+. Mainly CM and EM harbored the contracting CD4+ clones; mainly EMRA harbored the CD8+ ones. What remained unconfirmed was the SARS-CoV-2 specificity of second-wave clones peaking on day 37.

Sequencing was performed on PBMCs or a T cell subset sorted from them (not recorded which). This TCR was recovered from an adult woman who had mild COVID-19 (a few samples of this study predate the infection). Cell type and time point are not known. V usage is TRBV6-1 and J usage is TRBJ2-1, with TRBD1 matching over 9 bases. The CDR3 region is CAITDLHRGLSGEQFF. CDR3 DNA sequence: TGTGCCATCACAGATTTGCACAGGGGGCTTTCTGGTGAGCAGTTCTTC.